This TCR beta chain comes out of a study of blood T cell repertoires in COVID-19. At the level of the study: Acute and convalescent COVID-19 samples came from the United States, Italy and Spain. PBMCs, B-cell-depleted T cells, or T cells provided the cDNA or gDNA that made up the material.

Original data processing: Estimation of nucleated cell counts relied on the amplification of reference gene primers. This table comes from immunoSEQ multiplex PCR, and its TCRdb copy is limited to in-frame clones, with some not included. That table supplies the V and J calls and clone size; D and trimming were determined from the DNA. The data contain a few hundred thousand clones, 70% to 90% of them singletons. The sequencing sample was made of peripheral blood. The TCR sequence derives from a woman between 65 and 79 years old with acute or convalescent COVID-19.

CDR3 in DNA: TGTGCCAGTAGTCCCAATACAGCCTACGAGCAGTACTTC. Its translation: CASSPNTAYEQYF. V is TRBV19 and J is TRBJ2-7; no definite D call. The V and J ends lost 5 bases and 2 bases respectively, with 10 bases between them. The CDR3 extends over 13 amino acids. The germline gives CDR1 LNHDA, CDR2 SQIVND (reference sequence). The full variable domain, rest sourced from reference TRBV19 and TRBJ2-7, is DGGITQSPKYLFRKEGQNVTLSCEQNLNHDAMYWYRQDPGQGLRLIYYSQIVNDFQKGDIAEGYSVSREKKESFPLTVTSAQKNPTAFYLCASSPNTAYEQYFGPGTRLTVT.